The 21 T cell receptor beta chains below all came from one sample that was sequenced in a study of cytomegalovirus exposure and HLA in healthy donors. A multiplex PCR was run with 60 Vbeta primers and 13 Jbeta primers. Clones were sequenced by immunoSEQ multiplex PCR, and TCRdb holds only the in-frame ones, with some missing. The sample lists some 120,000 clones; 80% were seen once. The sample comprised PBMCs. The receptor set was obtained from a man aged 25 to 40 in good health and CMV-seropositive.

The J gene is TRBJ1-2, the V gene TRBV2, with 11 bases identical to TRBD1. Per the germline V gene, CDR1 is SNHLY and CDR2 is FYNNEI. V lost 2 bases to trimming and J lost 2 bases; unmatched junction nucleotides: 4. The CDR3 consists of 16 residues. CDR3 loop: CASSESRTGGNYGYTF. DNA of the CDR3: TGTGCCAGCAGTGAATCCCGGACAGGGGGCAACTATGGCTACACCTTC.

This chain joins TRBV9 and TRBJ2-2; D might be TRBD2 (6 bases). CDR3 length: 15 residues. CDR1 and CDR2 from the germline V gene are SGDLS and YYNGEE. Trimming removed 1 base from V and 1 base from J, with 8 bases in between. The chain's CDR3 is CASSVTGVNTGELFF. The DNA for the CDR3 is TGTGCCAGCAGCGTAACGGGGGTGAACACCGGGGAGCTGTTTTTT. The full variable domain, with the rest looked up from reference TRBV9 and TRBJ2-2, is DSGVTQTPKHLITATGQRVTLRCSPRSGDLSVYWYQQSLDQGLQFLIQYYNGEERAKGNILERFSAQQFPDLHSELNLSSLELGDSALYFCASSVTGVNTGELFFGEGSRLTVL.

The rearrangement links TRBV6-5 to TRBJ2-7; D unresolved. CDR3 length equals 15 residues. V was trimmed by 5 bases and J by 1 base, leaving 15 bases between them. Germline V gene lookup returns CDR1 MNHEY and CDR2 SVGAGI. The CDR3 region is CASSPRIASSYEQYF. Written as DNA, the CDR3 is TGTGCCAGCAGTCCCAGGATCGCTTCATCCTACGAGCAGTACTTC.

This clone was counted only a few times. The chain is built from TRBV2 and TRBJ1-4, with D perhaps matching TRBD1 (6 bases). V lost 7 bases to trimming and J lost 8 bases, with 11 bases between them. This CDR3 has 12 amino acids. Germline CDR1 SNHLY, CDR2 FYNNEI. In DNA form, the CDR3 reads TGTGCCAGCAAGACAGGCGGGGAAAAACTGTTTTTT. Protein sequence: CASKTGGEKLFF.

The CDR3 region is CASSLRGSGNTIYF. Here the CDR3 DNA reads TGCGCCAGCAGCTTGAGGGGCTCTGGAAACACCATATATTTT. The chain recombines TRBV5-1 with TRBJ1-3; weak D call: TRBD1 (5 bases). Germline-derived CDR1 and CDR2 are SGHRS and YFSETQ. Trimming removed 1 base from V and 0 bases from J, with 5 bases in between. The CDR3 is made up of 14 amino acids.

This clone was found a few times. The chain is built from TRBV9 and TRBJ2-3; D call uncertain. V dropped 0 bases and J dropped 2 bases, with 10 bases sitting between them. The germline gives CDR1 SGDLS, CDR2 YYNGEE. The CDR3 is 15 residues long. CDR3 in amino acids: CASSVDAYYTDTQYF. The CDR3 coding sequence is TGTGCCAGCAGCGTAGACGCCTACTACACAGATACGCAGTATTTT. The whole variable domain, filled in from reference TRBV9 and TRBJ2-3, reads DSGVTQTPKHLITATGQRVTLRCSPRSGDLSVYWYQQSLDQGLQFLIQYYNGEERAKGNILERFSAQQFPDLHSELNLSSLELGDSALYFCASSVDAYYTDTQYFGPGTRLTVL.

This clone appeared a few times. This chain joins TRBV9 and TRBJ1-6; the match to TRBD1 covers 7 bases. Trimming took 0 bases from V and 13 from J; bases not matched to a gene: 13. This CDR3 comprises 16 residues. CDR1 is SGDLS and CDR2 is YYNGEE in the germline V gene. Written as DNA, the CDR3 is TGTGCCAGCAGCGTAGCTTCCGGTGAAGGGGGCACTCCCCTCCACTTT. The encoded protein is CASSVASGEGGTPLHF.

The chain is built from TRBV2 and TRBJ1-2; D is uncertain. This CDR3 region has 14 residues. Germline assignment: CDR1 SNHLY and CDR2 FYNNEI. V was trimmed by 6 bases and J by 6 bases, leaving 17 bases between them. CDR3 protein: CASSREEWSDGYTF. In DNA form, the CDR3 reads TGTGCCAGCAGCCGAGAGGAATGGAGCGATGGCTACACCTTC.

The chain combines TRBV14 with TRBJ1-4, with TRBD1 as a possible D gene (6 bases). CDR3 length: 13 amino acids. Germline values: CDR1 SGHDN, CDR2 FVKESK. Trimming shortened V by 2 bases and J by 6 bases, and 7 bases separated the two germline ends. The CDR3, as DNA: TGTGCCAGCAGCCAAAGGACAGATGAAAAACTGTTTTTT. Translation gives CASSQRTDEKLFF.

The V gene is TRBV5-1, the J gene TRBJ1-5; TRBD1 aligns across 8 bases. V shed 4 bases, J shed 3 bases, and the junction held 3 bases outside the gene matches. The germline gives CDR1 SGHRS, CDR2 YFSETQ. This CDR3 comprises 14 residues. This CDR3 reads CASSPTGDNQPQHF. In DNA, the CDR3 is TGCGCCAGCAGCCCGACAGGGGACAATCAGCCCCAGCATTTT. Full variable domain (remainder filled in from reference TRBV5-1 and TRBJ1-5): KAGVTQTPRYLIKTRGQQVTLSCSPISGHRSVSWYQQTPGQGLQFLFEYFSETQRNKGNFPGRFSGRQFSNSRSEMNVSTLELGDSALYLCASSPTGDNQPQHFGDGTRLSIL.

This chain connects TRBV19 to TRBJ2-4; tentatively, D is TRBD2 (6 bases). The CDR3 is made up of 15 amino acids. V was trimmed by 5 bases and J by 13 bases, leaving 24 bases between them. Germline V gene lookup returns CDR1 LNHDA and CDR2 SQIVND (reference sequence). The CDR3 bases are TGTGCCAGTAGTGCCGACCCGCAGGACCCGGGGGTACAGTACTTC. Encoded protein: CASSADPQDPGVQYF. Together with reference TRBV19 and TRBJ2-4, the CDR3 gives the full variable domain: DGGITQSPKYLFRKEGQNVTLSCEQNLNHDAMYWYRQDPGQGLRLIYYSQIVNDFQKGDIAEGYSVSREKKESFPLTVTSAQKNPTAFYLCASSADPQDPGVQYFGAGTRLSVL.

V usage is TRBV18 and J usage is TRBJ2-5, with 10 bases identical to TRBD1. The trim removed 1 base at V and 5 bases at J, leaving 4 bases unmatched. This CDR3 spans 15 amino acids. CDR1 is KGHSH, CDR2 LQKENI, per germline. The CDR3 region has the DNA TGTGCCAGCTCACCACTTGGACAGGGGGTTGAGACCCAGTACTTC. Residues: CASSPLGQGVETQYF.

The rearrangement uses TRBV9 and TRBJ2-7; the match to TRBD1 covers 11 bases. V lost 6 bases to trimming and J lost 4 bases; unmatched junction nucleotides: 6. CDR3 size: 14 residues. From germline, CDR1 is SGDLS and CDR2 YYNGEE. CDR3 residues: CASNPGQGAYEQYF. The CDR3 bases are TGTGCCAGCAACCCAGGACAGGGGGCGTACGAGCAGTACTTC.

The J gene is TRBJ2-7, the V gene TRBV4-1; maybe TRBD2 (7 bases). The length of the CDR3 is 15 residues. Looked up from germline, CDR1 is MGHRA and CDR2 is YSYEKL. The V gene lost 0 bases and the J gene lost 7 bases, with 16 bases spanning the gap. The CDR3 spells CASSQERGAFFEQYF. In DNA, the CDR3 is TGCGCCAGCAGCCAAGAACGGGGGGCCTTTTTTGAGCAGTACTTC.

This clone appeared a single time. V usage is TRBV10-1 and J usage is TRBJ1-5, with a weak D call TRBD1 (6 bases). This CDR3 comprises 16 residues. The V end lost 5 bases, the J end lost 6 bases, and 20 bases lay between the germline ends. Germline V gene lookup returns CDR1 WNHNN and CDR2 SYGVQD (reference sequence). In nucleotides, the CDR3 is TGCGCCAGCAGTCCGACACAGGGCCTCGAGGGTCAGCCCCAGCATTTT. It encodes CASSPTQGLEGQPQHF.

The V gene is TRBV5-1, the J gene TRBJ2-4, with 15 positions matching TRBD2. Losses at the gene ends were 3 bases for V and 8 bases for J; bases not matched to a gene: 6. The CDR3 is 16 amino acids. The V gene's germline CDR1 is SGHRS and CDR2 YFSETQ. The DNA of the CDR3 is TGCGCCAGCAGCTGGACTAGCGGGGGGGCTGGAGACATTCAGTACTTC. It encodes CASSWTSGGAGDIQYF.

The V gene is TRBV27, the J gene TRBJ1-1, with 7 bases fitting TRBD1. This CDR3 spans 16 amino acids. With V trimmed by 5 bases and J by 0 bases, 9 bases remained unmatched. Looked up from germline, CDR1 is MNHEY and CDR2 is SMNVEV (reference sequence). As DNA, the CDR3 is TGTGCCAGCAGTCAATTGCAGGGGGGACTGAACACTGAAGCTTTCTTT. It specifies CASSQLQGGLNTEAFF.

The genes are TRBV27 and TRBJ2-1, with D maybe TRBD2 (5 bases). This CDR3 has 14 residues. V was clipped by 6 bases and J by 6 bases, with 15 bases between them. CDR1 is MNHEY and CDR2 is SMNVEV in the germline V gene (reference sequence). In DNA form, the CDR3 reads TGTGCCAGCAGCCTTTCTGAGGGTCTCAATGAGCAGTTCTTC. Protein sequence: CASSLSEGLNEQFF.

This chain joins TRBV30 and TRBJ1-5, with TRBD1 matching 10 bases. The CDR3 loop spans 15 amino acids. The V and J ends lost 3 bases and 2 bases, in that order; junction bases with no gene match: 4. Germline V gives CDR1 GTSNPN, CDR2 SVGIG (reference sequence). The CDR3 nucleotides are TGTGCCTGGAGCTTTGGGACAGGGGGCAATCAGCCCCAGCATTTT. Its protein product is CAWSFGTGGNQPQHF.

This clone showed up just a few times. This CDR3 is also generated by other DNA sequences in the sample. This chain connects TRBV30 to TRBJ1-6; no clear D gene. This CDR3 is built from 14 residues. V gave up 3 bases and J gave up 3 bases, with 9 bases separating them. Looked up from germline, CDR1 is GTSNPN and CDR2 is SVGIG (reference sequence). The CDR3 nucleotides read TGTGCCTGGAGACTGGCGGGCTATAATTCACCCCTCCACTTT. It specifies CAWRLAGYNSPLHF.

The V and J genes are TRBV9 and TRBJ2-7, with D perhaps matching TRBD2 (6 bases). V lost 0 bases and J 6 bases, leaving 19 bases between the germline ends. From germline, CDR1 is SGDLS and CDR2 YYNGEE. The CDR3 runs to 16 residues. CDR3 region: CASSVAAVTGVGEQYF. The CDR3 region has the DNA TGTGCCAGCAGCGTAGCGGCAGTCACGGGGGTAGGCGAGCAGTACTTC.